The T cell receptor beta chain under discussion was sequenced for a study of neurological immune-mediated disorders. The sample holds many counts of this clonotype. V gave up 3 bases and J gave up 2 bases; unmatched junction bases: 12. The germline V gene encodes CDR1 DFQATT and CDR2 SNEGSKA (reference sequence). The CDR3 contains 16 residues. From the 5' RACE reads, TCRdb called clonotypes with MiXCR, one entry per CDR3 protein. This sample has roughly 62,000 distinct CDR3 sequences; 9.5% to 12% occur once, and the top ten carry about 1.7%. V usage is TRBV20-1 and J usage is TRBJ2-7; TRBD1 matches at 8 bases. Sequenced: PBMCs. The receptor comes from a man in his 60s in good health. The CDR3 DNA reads TGCAGTGCTAGTTCCCCCGACAGGGGCGAGACCTACGAGCAGTACTTC. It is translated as CSASSPDRGETYEQYF.